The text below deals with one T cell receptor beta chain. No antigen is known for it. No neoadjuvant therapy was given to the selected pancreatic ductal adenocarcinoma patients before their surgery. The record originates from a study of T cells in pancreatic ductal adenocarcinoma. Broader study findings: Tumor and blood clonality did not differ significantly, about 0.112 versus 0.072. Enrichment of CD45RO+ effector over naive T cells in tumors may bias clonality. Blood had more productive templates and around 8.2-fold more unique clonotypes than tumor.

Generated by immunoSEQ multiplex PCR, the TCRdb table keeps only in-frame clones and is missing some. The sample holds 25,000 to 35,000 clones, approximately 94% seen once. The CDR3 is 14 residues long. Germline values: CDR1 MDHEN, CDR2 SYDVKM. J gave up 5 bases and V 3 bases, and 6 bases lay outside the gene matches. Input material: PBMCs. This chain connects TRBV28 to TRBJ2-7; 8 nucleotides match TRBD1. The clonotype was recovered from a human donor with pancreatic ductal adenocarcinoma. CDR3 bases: TGTGCCAGCAGTTTCCAGGGGGCGAGGAACGAGCAGTACTTC. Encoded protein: CASSFQGARNEQYF.